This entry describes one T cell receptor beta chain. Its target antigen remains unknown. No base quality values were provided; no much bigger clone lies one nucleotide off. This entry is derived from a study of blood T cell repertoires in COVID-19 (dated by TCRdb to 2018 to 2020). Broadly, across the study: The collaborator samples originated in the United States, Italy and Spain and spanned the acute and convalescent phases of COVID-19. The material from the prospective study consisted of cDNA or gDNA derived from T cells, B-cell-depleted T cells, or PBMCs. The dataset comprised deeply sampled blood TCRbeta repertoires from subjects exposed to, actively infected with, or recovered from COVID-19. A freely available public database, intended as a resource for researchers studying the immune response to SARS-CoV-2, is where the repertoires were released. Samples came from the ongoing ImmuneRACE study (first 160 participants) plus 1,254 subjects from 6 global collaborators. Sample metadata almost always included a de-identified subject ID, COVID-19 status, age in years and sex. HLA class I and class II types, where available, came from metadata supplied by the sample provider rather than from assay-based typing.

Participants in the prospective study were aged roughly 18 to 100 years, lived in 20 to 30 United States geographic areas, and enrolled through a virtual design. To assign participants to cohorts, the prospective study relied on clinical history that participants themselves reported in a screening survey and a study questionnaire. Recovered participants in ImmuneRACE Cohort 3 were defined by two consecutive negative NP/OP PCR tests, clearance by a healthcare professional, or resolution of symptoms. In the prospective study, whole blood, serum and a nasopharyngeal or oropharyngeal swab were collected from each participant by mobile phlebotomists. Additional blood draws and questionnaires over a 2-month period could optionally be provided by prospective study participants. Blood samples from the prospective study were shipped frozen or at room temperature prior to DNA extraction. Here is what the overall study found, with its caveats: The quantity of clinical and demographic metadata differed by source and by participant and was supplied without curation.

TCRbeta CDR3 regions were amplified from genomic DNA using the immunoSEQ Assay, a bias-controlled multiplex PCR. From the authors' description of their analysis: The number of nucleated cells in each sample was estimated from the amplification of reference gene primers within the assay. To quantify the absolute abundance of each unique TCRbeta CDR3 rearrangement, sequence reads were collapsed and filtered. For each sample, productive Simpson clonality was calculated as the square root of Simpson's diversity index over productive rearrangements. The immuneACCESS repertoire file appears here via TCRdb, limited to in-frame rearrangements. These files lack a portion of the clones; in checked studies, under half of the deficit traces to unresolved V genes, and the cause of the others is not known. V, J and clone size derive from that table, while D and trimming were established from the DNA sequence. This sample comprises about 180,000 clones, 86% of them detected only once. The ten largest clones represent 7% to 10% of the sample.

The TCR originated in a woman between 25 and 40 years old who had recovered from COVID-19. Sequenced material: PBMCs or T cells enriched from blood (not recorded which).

CDR3 region: CASSGTGLFYGYTF. The DNA is TGTGCCAGTAGTGGGACAGGGCTTTTCTATGGCTACACCTTC. The chain was built from TRBV19 and TRBJ1-2; 9 of the junction bases match TRBD1. From the cysteine through the phenylalanine, the CDR3 covers 14 amino acids. Left in the record is the CDR3 DNA by itself, 42 bases read in frame from the first base. In the germline V gene (reference sequence), CDR1 corresponds to LNHDA and CDR2 to SQIVND. After removal of 5 bases from V and 4 bases from J, the junction retains 5 bases not matched to a gene.